Listed below are T cell receptor beta chains from one sample, sequenced in a study of blood T cell repertoires in COVID-19. TCRdb keeps only in-frame clones here, not all; method: immunoSEQ multiplex PCR. The top ten clones hold 1.4% to 1.5% of a sample with 350,000 to 500,000 clones, about 88% of them seen once. Material for sequencing was PBMCs or T cells enriched from blood (not recorded which). The receptors derive from a woman aged 18-35 years who had been exposed to COVID-19. The CDR3 runs from the conserved cysteine through the conserved F or W. Fields, in order: clone size, V gene, CDR3 length, D gene, J gene, CDR3 protein, CDR3 DNA. D genes are given only for firm matches. Expanded clones are given a class, and other clones once, few, many or no size at all.

>-|TRBV7-2|17|TRBD2|TRBJ2-1
CASSWLGNSGGPNEQFF
TGTGCCAGCAGCTGGCTCGGGAATAGCGGGGGACCGAATGAGCAGTTCTTC
>once|TRBV5-1|13|TRBD1|TRBJ1-1
CASSPYRGTEAFF
TGCGCCAGCAGCCCATACAGGGGTACTGAAGCTTTCTTT
>-|TRBV5-5|15|-|TRBJ2-7
CASSPGTLFSYEQYF
TGTGCCAGCAGCCCCGGGACACTCTTCTCCTACGAGCAGTACTTC
>-|TRBV6-5|14|-|TRBJ1-3
CASSLVSSGNTIYF
TGTGCCAGCAGTCTAGTGAGCTCTGGAAACACCATATATTTT
>-|TRBV20-1|16|TRBD2|TRBJ2-2
CSASAGLAGDPGELFF
TGCAGTGCTAGTGCCGGACTAGCGGGAGACCCCGGGGAGCTGTTTTTT
>-|TRBV27|13|-|TRBJ1-5
CASSLLTGQPQHF
TGTGCCAGCAGTTTACTTACAGGTCAGCCCCAGCATTTT
>-|TRBV7-2|18|-|TRBJ1-6
CASSFRRGGGSYNSPLHF
TGTGCCAGCAGCTTCAGGCGGGGCGGTGGGTCCTATAATTCACCCCTCCACTTT
>-|TRBV6-5|14|-|TRBJ2-7
CASSYGQNSYEQYF
TGTGCCAGCAGTTACGGACAGAACTCCTACGAGCAGTACTTC
>-|TRBV20-1|14|TRBD2|TRBJ2-1
CSASRAGAYNEQFF
TGCAGTGCTAGTCGAGCGGGAGCCTACAATGAGCAGTTCTTC
>-|TRBV4-2|15|TRBD2|TRBJ2-1
CASRPHGGAGNEQFF
TGTGCCAGCAGACCACACGGGGGGGCCGGAAATGAGCAGTTCTTC
>-|TRBV28|14|-|TRBJ2-7
CASRHPQVGYEQYF
TGTGCCAGCAGGCATCCCCAGGTGGGCTACGAGCAGTACTTC
>-|TRBV28|17|TRBD1|TRBJ1-1
CASSLAGTVGGLSEAFF
TGTGCCAGCAGTTTAGCCGGGACAGTGGGGGGACTCTCTGAAGCTTTCTTT
>-|TRBV4-2|16|-|TRBJ1-3
CASSQDPVSPGNTIYF
TGTGCCAGCAGCCAAGATCCGGTTTCGCCTGGAAACACCATATATTTT
>few|TRBV5-1|15|-|TRBJ2-1
CASSPGVRGFDEQFF
TGCGCCAGCAGTCCAGGGGTGAGGGGCTTCGATGAGCAGTTCTTC
>-|TRBV6-1|14|-|TRBJ2-1
CASSEGTTYNEQFF
TGTGCCAGCAGTGAAGGGACAACCTACAATGAGCAGTTCTTC
>-|TRBV5-8|12|-|TRBJ2-1
CASTFGGNEQFF
TGTGCCAGCACCTTTGGAGGGAATGAGCAGTTCTTC
>-|TRBV5-8|18|TRBD1|TRBJ2-6
CASSLYGGQVSGANVLTF
TGTGCCAGCAGCTTGTACGGGGGACAGGTCTCTGGGGCCAACGTCCTGACTTTC
>-|TRBV21-1|14|-|TRBJ2-2
CASGETGEAGELFF
TGTGCCAGCGGAGAGACAGGGGAGGCCGGGGAGCTGTTTTTT
>-|TRBV27|13|-|TRBJ1-5
CASSLSLSQPQHF
TGTGCCAGCAGTTTATCGTTATCTCAGCCCCAGCATTTT
>-|TRBV6-4|16|-|TRBJ2-2
CASSDSMGSPTGELFF
TGTGCCAGCAGTGACTCGATGGGCTCTCCCACCGGGGAGCTGTTTTTT
>-|TRBV28|17|TRBD1|TRBJ2-7
CASSLTDRGVHPLEQYF
TGTGCCAGCAGTCTAACGGACAGGGGCGTACACCCGCTCGAGCAGTACTTC
>-|TRBV28|17|-|TRBJ1-1
CASSPIEVGQGNTEAFF
TGTGCCAGCAGTCCTATAGAGGTGGGGCAGGGGAACACTGAAGCTTTCTTT
>-|TRBV29-1|11|-|TRBJ2-7
CSVGVLYEQYF
TGCAGCGTTGGAGTCCTGTACGAGCAGTACTTC
>-|TRBV5-4|17|-|TRBJ2-3
CASSRQDTFVITDTQYF
TGTGCCAGCAGCCGCCAGGACACATTCGTGATCACAGATACGCAGTATTTT
>-|TRBV18|15|-|TRBJ1-1
CASSPQGSANTEAFF
TGTGCCAGCTCTCCTCAGGGAAGTGCTAACACTGAAGCTTTCTTT
>-|TRBV4-1|15|-|TRBJ2-7
CASSPQQGQLYEQYF
TGCGCCAGCAGCCCACAACAAGGACAGCTCTACGAGCAGTACTTC
>-|TRBV12-3/TRBV12-4|13|-|TRBJ2-7
CASSLGSSYEQYF
TGTGCCAGCAGTTTAGGCAGCTCCTACGAGCAGTACTTC
>-|TRBV15|15|-|TRBJ2-1
CATSRSGTSYNEQFF
TGTGCCACCAGCAGGTCAGGAACGTCCTACAATGAGCAGTTCTTC
>few|TRBV28|15|TRBD1|TRBJ1-3
CASSSPGTGANTIYF
TGTGCCAGCAGTTCCCCCGGGACAGGGGCAAACACCATATATTTT
>-|TRBV7-2|13|-|TRBJ1-2
CASSLVVFTGYTF
TGTGCCAGCAGCTTAGTGGTCTTTACAGGCTACACCTTC
>-|TRBV15|14|-|TRBJ2-7
CATSRDKASYEQYF
TGTGCCACCAGCAGAGATAAAGCCTCCTACGAGCAGTACTTC
>-|TRBV7-2|16|-|TRBJ2-7
CASSLSVRSPPYEQYF
TGTGCCAGCAGCTTAAGTGTGAGATCCCCTCCCTACGAGCAGTACTTC
>-|TRBV28|15|-|TRBJ1-1
CASSLGGRMNTEAFF
TGTGCCAGCAGTTTGGGAGGACGGATGAACACTGAAGCTTTCTTT
>few|TRBV7-6|14|-|TRBJ2-7
CASSSGQTVHEQYF
TGTGCCAGCAGCTCCGGACAAACGGTCCACGAGCAGTACTTC
>-|TRBV11-2|15|-|TRBJ2-7
CASSVGHGVGYEQYF
TGTGCCAGCAGCGTAGGCCACGGGGTAGGGTACGAGCAGTACTTC
>-|TRBV28|18|TRBD2|TRBJ2-5
CASSLIGGLAGGQETQYF
TGTGCCAGCAGTTTAATTGGTGGGCTAGCGGGGGGGCAAGAGACCCAGTACTTC
>-|TRBV10-2|14|-|TRBJ1-6
CASSIQQYNSPLHF
TGCGCCAGCAGTATCCAACAGTATAATTCACCCCTCCACTTT
>once|TRBV24-1|16|-|TRBJ2-1
CATSGEDLSSYNEQFF
TGTGCCACCAGTGGGGAGGACTTGAGCTCCTACAATGAGCAGTTCTTC
>-|TRBV5-4|18|TRBD2|TRBJ2-3
CASSLRPGGGWGTDTQYF
TGTGCCAGCAGCCTACGCCCCGGCGGGGGGTGGGGGACAGATACGCAGTATTTT
>-|TRBV9|15|-|TRBJ2-7
CASSVGAMSSYEQYF
TGTGCCAGCAGCGTGGGGGCGATGAGCTCCTACGAGCAGTACTTC
>-|TRBV4-2|13|-|TRBJ1-4
CASSQGAAEKLFF
TGTGCCAGCAGCCAAGGGGCAGCCGAAAAACTGTTTTTT
>few|TRBV6-6|13|-|TRBJ2-7
CASSYEGSYEQYF
TGTGCCAGCAGTTACGAGGGTTCCTACGAGCAGTACTTC
>once|TRBV11-2|15|TRBD2|TRBJ2-2
CASSPEAGVDGELFF
TGTGCCAGCAGCCCCGAAGCGGGAGTTGACGGGGAGCTGTTTTTT
>-|TRBV27|14|TRBD1|TRBJ2-7
CANWFGQGSREQYF
TGTGCCAACTGGTTCGGACAGGGGAGTCGGGAGCAGTACTTC
>-|TRBV27|17|TRBD1|TRBJ1-3
CASSSQYRGPAGNTIYF
TGTGCCAGCAGTTCCCAATACAGGGGTCCGGCTGGAAACACCATATATTTT
>-|TRBV21-1|17|-|TRBJ1-1
CASSKEGRSGLGTEAFF
TGTGCCAGCAGCAAAGAGGGTAGGTCGGGGTTGGGTACTGAAGCTTTCTTT
>-|TRBV7-2|17|TRBD2|TRBJ2-1
CASSTSSGVVSYNEQFF
TGTGCCAGCAGTACCTCGAGCGGGGTGGTTTCCTACAATGAGCAGTTCTTC
>-|TRBV4-2|15|TRBD2|TRBJ2-1
CASSQTRTSYNEQFF
TGTGCCAGCAGCCAAACCCGGACTAGCTACAATGAGCAGTTCTTC
>-|TRBV29-1|14|TRBD1|TRBJ1-3
CSVLARGDGNTIYF
TGCAGCGTTCTGGCCAGGGGGGATGGAAACACCATATATTTT
>-|TRBV7-9|14|TRBD1|TRBJ2-3
CASSLGDSQDTQYF
TGTGCCAGCAGCTTGGGGGACAGTCAAGATACGCAGTATTTT
>few|TRBV10-1|16|-|TRBJ2-1
CASSLGGAGDNERQFF
TGCGCCAGCTCTCTCGGGGGCGCGGGAGACAATGAGCGGCAGTTCTTC
>-|TRBV7-9|15|-|TRBJ1-4
CASSLAGASNEKLFF
TGTGCCAGCAGCTTAGCAGGGGCCTCTAATGAAAAACTGTTTTTT